What follows are 24 T cell receptor beta chains derived from one specimen sequenced in a study of regulatory and conventional T cells in RAG deficiency. Clones were read by immunoSEQ multiplex PCR, and TCRdb kept only the in-frame ones, dropping some. The sample records approximately 22,000 clones, around 97% being singletons. The sorted conventional CD4+ T cells were CD25-low and CD127-high, with genomic DNA sequenced. A further study also used this sample, focusing on regulatory T cells. From that report: The PCR used 52 TRBV and 13 TRBJ primers.

What was sequenced was CD25- CD4+ T cells sorted from blood. The receptors were sampled from a human donor in good health.

The gene calls are TRBV28 and TRBJ2-7; 9 nucleotides align to TRBD1. This CDR3 comprises 15 residues. The V gene end was trimmed by 5 bases and the J gene end by 4 bases; junction bases not matched to a gene: 9. Germline-derived CDR1 and CDR2 are MDHEN and SYDVKM. CDR3 sequence reads: CASSSAGTGSYEQYF. The CDR3 DNA is TGTGCCAGCAGTAGCGCCGGGACAGGGAGTTACGAGCAGTACTTC.

The chain combines TRBV19 with TRBJ2-7; TRBD1 agrees at 7 bases. Germline values: CDR1 LNHDA, CDR2 SQIVND (reference sequence). The CDR3 length is 15 residues. After removal of 0 bases from V and 3 bases from J, the junction contained 5 bases not matched to a gene. This CDR3 reads CASSIDQNRGYEQYF. The DNA for the CDR3 is TGTGCCAGTAGTATAGATCAAAACAGGGGCTACGAGCAGTACTTC.

The genes are TRBV12-5 and TRBJ2-7; TRBD1 matches 10 bases. Losses at the gene ends were 3 bases for V and 7 bases for J; bases not matched to a gene: 9. Germline values: CDR1 LGHNT, CDR2 FRNRAP. The CDR3 extends over 15 amino acids. The CDR3 spells CASGLGLGQGSEQYF. The CDR3 region has the DNA TGTGCTAGTGGTTTAGGGCTGGGACAGGGGTCAGAGCAGTACTTC.

J is TRBJ1-6 and V is TRBV30; no clear D gene. CDR1 and CDR2 from the germline V gene are GTSNPN and SVGIG (reference sequence). Trimming stripped 2 bases from V and 11 bases from J, with 16 bases between. This CDR3 is built from 14 residues. CDR3 bases: TGTGCCTGGAGTCTCTGGGCCGAGATGACACCCCTCCACTTT. Protein: CAWSLWAEMTPLHF.

The chain links TRBV7-2 to TRBJ2-5; 15 positions match TRBD2. The CDR3 is 17 residues long. CDR1 and CDR2 (germline): SGHTA, FQGNSA. Trimming at V came to 6 bases and at J to 5 bases, leaving 10 bases not matched to a gene. Here the CDR3 reads CASSWTSGGAVGETQYF. The CDR3 DNA reads TGTGCCAGCAGTTGGACTAGCGGGGGGGCCGTGGGGGAGACCCAGTACTTC.

The V call is TRBV4-1, the J call TRBJ2-7; 10 bases match TRBD1. Trimming removed 4 bases from V and 0 bases from J; junction bases left unmatched: 6. Germline assignment: CDR1 MGHRA and CDR2 YSYEKL. CDR3 length: 16 amino acids. Here the CDR3 reads CASSPGDRGFSYEQYF. The CDR3 DNA reads as TGCGCCAGCAGCCCAGGGGACAGGGGTTTCTCCTACGAGCAGTACTTC.

This rearrangement joins TRBV9 to TRBJ2-7; 7 bases line up with TRBD1. Looked up from germline, CDR1 is SGDLS and CDR2 is YYNGEE. CDR3 size: 14 residues. The ends lost 0 bases at V and 9 bases at J; junction bases unmatched: 9. CDR3 in amino acids: CASSVDRGRERQYF. CDR3 coding DNA: TGTGCCAGCAGCGTAGACAGGGGACGCGAAAGGCAGTACTTC.

The J gene is TRBJ2-5, the V gene TRBV11-3, with 8 nucleotides matching TRBD1. CDR3 size: 16 residues. Germline CDR1 is SGHNT and CDR2 is YENEEA. With V trimmed by 2 bases and J by 4 bases, 9 bases remained unmatched. The DNA for the CDR3 is TGTGCCAGCAGCTTAACGACAGGGGCAAGATCAGAGACCCAGTACTTC. As protein: CASSLTTGARSETQYF.

This chain uses TRBV7-3 with TRBJ1-2; 12 bases line up with TRBD1. Germline trimming cut 5 bases from V and 2 bases from J; bases unmatched to any gene: 9. The germline CDR1 and CDR2 sequences are SGHTA and FQGTGA. This CDR3 spans 17 amino acids. The CDR3 nucleotides read TGTGCCAGCAGCGCGGGACAGGGGGCGCGATCCAACTATGGCTACACCTTC. Its translation is CASSAGQGARSNYGYTF.

This chain connects TRBV15 to TRBJ1-3, with TRBD1 matching 7 bases. Germline lookup yields CDR1 LNHNV and CDR2 YYDKDF (reference sequence). The CDR3 consists of 15 residues. The V and J ends lost 0 bases and 2 bases, in that order; junction bases with no gene match: 1. Written as DNA, the CDR3 is TGTGCCACCAGCAGAGATACAGGGGCTGGAAACACCATATATTTT. Translation: CATSRDTGAGNTIYF.

This chain links TRBV5-1 with TRBJ2-5; the D gene is possibly TRBD2 (6 bases). Per germline, CDR1 SGHRS and CDR2 YFSETQ. This CDR3 is 14 amino acids long. V was shortened by 8 bases and J by 4 bases, with 18 bases between the two germline ends. CDR3 residues: CASRAPGEVETQYF. The CDR3 DNA sequence: TGCGCCAGTCGAGCCCCGGGGGAGGTAGAGACCCAGTACTTC.

The chain joins TRBV9 to TRBJ1-1; D possibly corresponds to TRBD1 (6 bases). The V end lost 0 bases, the J end lost 3 bases, and 9 bases lay between the germline ends. This CDR3 is built from 14 residues. The germline V gene encodes CDR1 SGDLS and CDR2 YYNGEE. Written as DNA, the CDR3 is TGTGCCAGCAGCGTAGGGAACAGGGACACTGAAGCTTTCTTT. This translates into CASSVGNRDTEAFF.

The CDR3 DNA sequence: TGTGCCAGCAGCTTAATGGGGGCAAGGGACACCGGGGAGCTGTTTTTT. Its translation: CASSLMGARDTGELFF. This chain joins TRBV7-8 and TRBJ2-2, with D tentatively TRBD1 (6 bases). The CDR3 extends over 16 amino acids. Germline V gene lookup returns CDR1 SGHVS and CDR2 FQNEAQ. V lost 2 bases, J lost 3 bases, and 13 bases lay in between.

The chain links TRBV4-3 to TRBJ2-1; the match to TRBD2 covers 13 bases. Germline V gene data show CDR1 as LGHNA and CDR2 as YSLEER. The junction had 10 bases not matched to a gene; V was cut back by 0 bases and J by 5 bases. This CDR3 is 19 amino acids long. DNA for the CDR3: TGCGCCAGCAGCCAAGAAGTATTTGTCGGGACTAGCGGGGACAATGAGCAGTTCTTC. Translation: CASSQEVFVGTSGDNEQFF.

This chain connects TRBV23-1 to TRBJ1-3, with D uncertain. TRBV23-1 is an ORF for which the function is uncertain. The CDR3 length is 13 residues. The V gene lost 2 bases and the J gene lost 5 bases, with 7 bases spanning the gap. The CDR3 loop reads CASSQPVRNTIYF. CDR3 in DNA: TGCGCCAGCAGTCAACCAGTCCGAAACACCATATATTTT.

J is TRBJ1-1 and V is TRBV5-1; a weak D match, TRBD1 (6 bases). V was pared by 5 bases and J by 4 bases, with 18 bases between. Germline V gives CDR1 SGHRS, CDR2 YFSETQ. CDR3 length equals 15 residues. The CDR3 is CASSFHRATATEAFF. CDR3 DNA sequence: TGCGCCAGCAGTTTCCACAGGGCTACGGCCACTGAAGCTTTCTTT.

This clone was counted once. The J gene is TRBJ1-1, the V gene TRBV29-1; D is possibly TRBD1 (5 bases). V was clipped by 5 bases and J by 10 bases, with 32 bases between them. CDR3 size: 17 residues. Germline loops: CDR1 SQVTM, CDR2 ANQGSEA. CDR3 amino acids: CSVLTVWATKGGLGAFF. The CDR3 coding sequence is TGCAGCGTTCTGACAGTTTGGGCTACCAAAGGTGGCTTAGGAGCTTTCTTT.

CDR3 loop: CASSPFGQGFSGANVLTF. The DNA of the CDR3 is TGTGCCAGCAGCCCCTTCGGACAGGGATTCTCTGGGGCCAACGTCCTGACTTTC. The chain carries TRBV9 and TRBJ2-6; 8 bases agree with TRBD1. CDR1 is SGDLS and CDR2 is YYNGEE in the germline V gene. V dropped 4 bases and J dropped 0; count of bases not matched to a gene: 9. This CDR3 spans 18 amino acids. The whole variable domain, filled in from reference TRBV9 and TRBJ2-6, reads DSGVTQTPKHLITATGQRVTLRCSPRSGDLSVYWYQQSLDQGLQFLIQYYNGEERAKGNILERFSAQQFPDLHSELNLSSLELGDSALYFCASSPFGQGFSGANVLTFGAGSRLTVL.

V is TRBV9 and J is TRBJ2-1; 9 positions agree with TRBD2. CDR3 length: 15 amino acids. The V and J ends lost 3 bases and 3 bases, in that order; junction bases with no gene match: 4. CDR1 is SGDLS, CDR2 YYNGEE, per germline. CDR3: CASSAGLADYNEQFF. The CDR3 nucleotides are TGTGCCAGCAGCGCGGGACTAGCCGACTACAATGAGCAGTTCTTC.

This clone has a single count. CDR3 nucleotides: TGTGCCAGCAGCGACAGGAACACTGAAGCTTTCTTT. It specifies CASSDRNTEAFF. The chain recombines TRBV9 with TRBJ1-1; the D is unclear. Germline assignment: CDR1 SGDLS and CDR2 YYNGEE. The CDR3 totals 12 residues. V was clipped by 3 bases and J by 1 base, with 4 bases between them.

The gene calls are TRBV5-1 and TRBJ2-2; a possible D gene is TRBD1 (6 bases). The CDR3 runs 15 residues. Trimming shortened V by 4 bases and J by 0 bases, and 10 bases separated the two germline ends. Germline values: CDR1 SGHRS, CDR2 YFSETQ. The CDR3 DNA reads TGCGCCAGCAGCCCCGGACAGCCGAACACCGGGGAGCTGTTTTTT. Amino acid sequence: CASSPGQPNTGELFF.

The chain uses TRBV7-2 and TRBJ2-1; unclear D gene. CDR1 SGHTA and CDR2 FQGNSA come from the germline V gene. The CDR3 consists of 13 residues. The V and J ends lost 2 bases and 5 bases respectively, with 7 bases between them. The CDR3 DNA reads TGTGCCAGCAGCTTAAAAGCCCACAATGAGCAGTTCTTC. Protein product: CASSLKAHNEQFF.

J is TRBJ1-2 and V is TRBV2; D ambiguous. V was clipped by 3 bases and J by 2 bases, with 10 bases between them. The germline V gene has CDR1 SNHLY and CDR2 FYNNEI. There are 14 residues in the CDR3. CDR3 protein: CASSDLRENYGYTF. The CDR3 DNA reads as TGTGCCAGCAGTGATCTGCGGGAAAACTATGGCTACACCTTC.

The chain recombines TRBV9 with TRBJ2-6; TRBD1 agrees at 7 bases. Germline V gene sequence: CDR1 SGDLS, CDR2 YYNGEE. The V and J ends lost 1 base and 0 bases, in that order; junction bases with no gene match: 7. CDR3 length: 18 amino acids. In DNA form, the CDR3 reads TGTGCCAGCAGCGTAACAGGGGTCGCCCTCTCTGGGGCCAACGTCCTGACTTTC. The encoded protein is CASSVTGVALSGANVLTF.